The sequence of this TCR beta chain was determined in a study of blood T cell repertoires in COVID-19. About the research overall: Acute-phase and convalescent COVID-19 samples originated in the United States, Italy and Spain. The cDNA or gDNA used as material had been derived from T cells, B-cell-depleted T cells, or PBMCs.

With 1 base removed from V and 2 bases from J, the gap between germline ends came to 12 bases. The CDR3 is 16 residues long. CDR1 is SEHNR, CDR2 FQNEAQ, per germline (reference sequence). Original data processing: Estimated nucleated cell counts came from reference gene primer amplification. Assay: immunoSEQ multiplex PCR; the TCRdb copy retains only in-frame clones and omits some. Clone size and the V and J calls come from that table; the DNA yielded D and trimming. The sample lists around 200,000 clones, just over 85% occurring once. This TCR derives from a man aged 50-60 years with acute or convalescent COVID-19. The specimen was peripheral blood. J is TRBJ1-5 and V is TRBV7-9, with D perhaps TRBD1 (6 bases). In DNA form, the CDR3 reads TGTGCCAGCAGCTTAGGTCAGGGGCCTCGCAATCAGCCCCAGCATTTT. It translates to CASSLGQGPRNQPQHF.